This T cell receptor (beta chain) was identified in a study of technical replicates of blood from a handful of donors. This CDR3 region has 15 residues. Germline V gene data show CDR1 as SGHKS and CDR2 as YYEKEE (reference sequence). The trim removed 0 bases at V and 4 bases at J, leaving 2 bases unmatched. Assay used: immunoSEQ multiplex PCR; TCRdb lists only in-frame clones, some missing. Of around 80,000 clones in the sample, about 98% are singletons; the top ten hold 0.12% to 0.15%. The sequence was obtained from a human donor in good health. What was sequenced was T cells isolated from PBMCs. The chain recombines TRBV5-5 with TRBJ2-1; 9 bases are shared with TRBD2. The CDR3 reads CASSLGTSEYNEQFF. DNA for the CDR3: TGTGCCAGCAGCTTGGGGACTAGCGAGTACAATGAGCAGTTCTTC.